This T cell receptor (beta chain) came from a study of cytomegalovirus exposure and HLA in healthy donors. Study details: Early release data held 85 million or so unique TCRs from HLA-typed donors. Study-level findings and limits: According to a later analysis, donors in an Asian-associated ancestry cluster reportedly had fewer N-insertions than the roughly 720-donor mean. Excluded were some V segments that proved indistinguishable, including TRBV6-2 and TRBV6-3.

This clone appeared a few times. No antigen is known for it. The CDR3 spans 18 residues. The J segment lost 2 bases and the V segment lost 1 base, leaving 12 bases of the junction unmatched. The germline CDR1 and CDR2 sequences are MGHRA and YSYEKL. 13 Jbeta primers and 60 Vbeta primers were used for the PCR. Assay: immunoSEQ multiplex PCR; the TCRdb copy retains only in-frame clones and omits some. This table holds 35,000 to 50,000 clones, over 55% found once. The gene calls are TRBV4-1 and TRBJ2-5, with 8 bases fitting TRBD2. The sequence came from a man aged 55-75 years in good health and CMV-seropositive. Material for sequencing was PBMCs. CDR3 sequence reads: CASSQVYSGTGEQETQYF. CDR3 DNA: TGCGCCAGCAGCCAAGTATATAGCGGGACGGGAGAGCAAGAGACCCAGTACTTC.